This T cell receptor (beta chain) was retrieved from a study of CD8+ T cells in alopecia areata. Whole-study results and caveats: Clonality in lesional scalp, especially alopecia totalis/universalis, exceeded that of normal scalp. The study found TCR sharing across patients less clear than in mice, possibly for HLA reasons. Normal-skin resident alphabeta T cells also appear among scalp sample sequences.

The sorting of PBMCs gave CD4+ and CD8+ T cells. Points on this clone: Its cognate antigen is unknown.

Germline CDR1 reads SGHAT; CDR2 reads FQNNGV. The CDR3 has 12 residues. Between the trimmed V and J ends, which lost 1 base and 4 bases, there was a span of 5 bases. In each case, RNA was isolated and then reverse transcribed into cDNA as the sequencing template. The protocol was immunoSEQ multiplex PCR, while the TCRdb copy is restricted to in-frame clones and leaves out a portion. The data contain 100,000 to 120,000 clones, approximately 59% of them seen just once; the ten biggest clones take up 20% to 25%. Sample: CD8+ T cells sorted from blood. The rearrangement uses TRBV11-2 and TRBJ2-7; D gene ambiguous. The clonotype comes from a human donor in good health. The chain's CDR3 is CASSLAVYEQYF. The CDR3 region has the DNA TGTGCCAGCAGCTTAGCGGTTTACGAGCAGTACTTC.